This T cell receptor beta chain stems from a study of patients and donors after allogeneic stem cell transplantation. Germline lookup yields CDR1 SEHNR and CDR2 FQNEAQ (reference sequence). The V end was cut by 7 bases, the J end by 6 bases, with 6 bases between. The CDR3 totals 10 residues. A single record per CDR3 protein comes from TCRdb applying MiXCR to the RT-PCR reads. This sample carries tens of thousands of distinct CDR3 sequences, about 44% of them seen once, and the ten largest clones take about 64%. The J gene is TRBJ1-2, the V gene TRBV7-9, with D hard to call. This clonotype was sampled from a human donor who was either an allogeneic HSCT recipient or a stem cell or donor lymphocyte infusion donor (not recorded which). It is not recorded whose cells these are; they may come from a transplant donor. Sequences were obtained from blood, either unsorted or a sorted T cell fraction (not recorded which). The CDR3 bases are TGTGCCAGCACCCTGGATGGCTACACCTTC. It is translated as CASTLDGYTF. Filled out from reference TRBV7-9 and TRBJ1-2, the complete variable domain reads DTGVSQNPRHKITKRGQNVTFRCDPISEHNRLYWYRQTLGQGPEFLTYFQNEAQLEKSRLLSDRFSAERPKGSFSTLEIQRTEQGDSAMYLCASTLDGYTFGSGTRLTVV.